The T cell receptor (beta chain) under discussion was sequenced for a study of T cell repertoires in cytomegalovirus infection. Study as a whole: CMV epitopes in the study were HLA-C-restricted (recently identified) and HLA-B-restricted (well studied). Public TCR beta signature analysis indicated the presence of both CMV infection and matching HLA type.

As for this clonotype: As yet, its antigen is unknown.

Study results and caveats: HLA-C-restricted, CMV-specific TCR beta clonotypes were dominant ex vivo.

TCRdb recomputed calls from the reads with MiXCR, one row per CDR3 protein. The table records some 500,000 distinct CDR3 sequences, about 33% of them present only once. This CDR3 has 14 amino acids. The germline V and J ends were trimmed by 6 bases and 5 bases, with 19 bases remaining between them. Germline V lookup: CDR1 SQVTM, CDR2 ANQGSEA. The chain has TRBV29-1 and TRBJ1-2; D ambiguous. This clonotype originated in a human donor in good health (CMV status not recorded). Some clones in this sample may be carry-over from other donors' samples. The sample here was cultured PBMCs, taken from culture after CMV antigen stimulation. Here the CDR3 DNA reads TGCAGCGTCCCTCATCAGCCCCCTCAATATGGCTACACCTTC. It translates to CSVPHQPPQYGYTF.